Presented here are 20 T cell receptor beta chains from one specimen sequenced in a study of blood T cells in healthy people across ages. Alongside a J-beta primer mix, a sample-barcoded 5' primer served in a second PCR lasting roughly 6 to 11 cycles. In TCRdb, the 5' RACE reads were re-called with MiXCR into one record per CDR3 protein. There are just over 800,000 distinct CDR3 sequences in the sample; approximately 65% occur only once, and 28% lies in the top ten. The specimen sequenced was blood. These receptors all stem from a man younger than 45 in good health.

The chain has TRBV12-5 and TRBJ2-5; a weak D match, TRBD2 (5 bases). With the DNA end fitting TRBJ2-7 better, the J assignment may be wrong. Germline CDR1 LGHNT, CDR2 FRNRAP. The CDR3 is 13 amino acids. The CDR3 sequence is CASAGDPGSEQYF. CDR3 nucleotides: TGTGCTAGTGCCGGGGATCCGGGTTCCGAGCAGTACTTC.

The rearrangement joins TRBV11-2 to TRBJ2-7; possible D gene TRBD1, 6 bases. The germline gives CDR1 SGHAT, CDR2 FQNNGV. The CDR3 totals 13 residues. V lost 3 bases and J 5 bases, leaving 11 bases between the germline ends. Here the CDR3 DNA reads TGTGCCAGCAGCTTCAGACAGGCGAACGAGCAGTACTTC. It is translated as CASSFRQANEQYF.

The chain carries TRBV10-3 and TRBJ2-5; TRBD1 aligns across 10 bases. Judging by the DNA end, TRBJ2-7 fits better; the J call may be wrong. The CDR3 length is 14 residues. Germline V gene data show CDR1 as ENHRY and CDR2 as SYGVKD. CDR3 amino acids: CASSGDRGRYEQYF. The CDR3 nucleotides are TGTGCCAGTAGTGGGGACAGGGGCCGCTACGAGCAGTACTTC.

Only one count was recorded for this clonotype. V and J are TRBV5-6 and TRBJ2-3; D uncertain. The germline V gene has CDR1 SGHDT and CDR2 YYEEEE. V lost 4 bases and J 5 bases, leaving 17 bases between the germline ends. CDR3 size: 15 residues. The CDR3 nucleotides are TGTGCCAGCAGCCTGCTTCAGGTGCGGAGAGATACGCAGTATTTT. Its translation: CASSLLQVRRDTQYF. The full variable domain, completed using reference TRBV5-6 and TRBJ2-3, is DAGVTQSPTHLIKTRGQQVTLRCSPKSGHDTVSWYQQALGQGPQFIFQYYEEEERQRGNFPDRFSGHQFPNYSSELNVNALLLGDSALYLCASSLLQVRRDTQYFGPGTRLTVL.

Only a few counts were recorded for this clonotype. The J gene is TRBJ2-5, the V gene TRBV4-2; D gene ambiguous. This CDR3 comprises 14 residues. V dropped 0 bases and J dropped 4 bases, with 9 bases sitting between them. Germline-derived CDR1 and CDR2 are LGHNA and YNFKEQ. The chain's CDR3 is CASSQDWTGETQYF. The DNA of the CDR3 is TGTGCCAGCAGCCAAGATTGGACGGGAGAGACCCAGTACTTC.

The chain recombines TRBV5-1 with TRBJ2-6; D is unclear. The germline V gene encodes CDR1 SGHRS and CDR2 YFSETQ. Trimming shortened V by 1 base and J by 2 bases, and 7 bases separated the two germline ends. This CDR3 contains 15 residues. CDR3 amino acids: CASSLQNPGANVLTF. The CDR3 DNA follows: TGCGCCAGCAGCTTGCAGAACCCTGGGGCCAACGTCCTGACTTTC.

The V call is TRBV7-2, the J call TRBJ1-5; 8 nucleotides agree with TRBD1. The CDR3 is 14 amino acids. The V segment lost 6 bases and the J segment 4 bases; nucleotides outside the gene matches: 5. CDR1 SGHTA and CDR2 FQGNSA come from the germline V gene. The CDR3 coding sequence is TGTGCCAGCAGTTTCGACAGGGGAAATCAGCCCCAGCATTTT. Amino acids: CASSFDRGNQPQHF.

There are a few counts of this clonotype. The chain recombines TRBV15 with TRBJ1-2; tentative D call: TRBD1 (5 bases). CDR1 and CDR2 from the germline V gene are LNHNV and YYDKDF (reference sequence). V was trimmed by 7 bases and J by 9 bases, leaving 12 bases between them. The CDR3 runs to 11 residues. This CDR3 is CATKAGLRYTF. As DNA, the CDR3 is TGTGCCACCAAAGCAGGGTTGCGCTACACCTTC.

The chain combines TRBV7-2 with TRBJ2-1; TRBD2 aligns across 9 bases. Judging by the DNA end, TRBJ2-7 fits better; the J call may be wrong. CDR1 is SGHTA, CDR2 FQGNSA, per germline. This CDR3 has 15 amino acids. CDR3 protein: CASSSRGLASYEQYF. CDR3 DNA: TGTGCCAGCAGCTCGAGGGGACTAGCATCCTACGAGCAGTACTTC.

A few counts support this clonotype. This rearrangement joins TRBV6-1 to TRBJ2-3; 9 nucleotides match TRBD2. V was clipped by 4 bases and J by 5 bases; unmatched bases: 7. The CDR3 runs to 15 residues. CDR1 is MNHNS, CDR2 SASEGT, per germline. This CDR3 is CASSVLAGFGDTQYF. DNA of the CDR3: TGTGCCAGCAGTGTACTAGCGGGTTTTGGAGATACGCAGTATTTT.

This chain joins TRBV5-1 and TRBJ2-3; D is possibly TRBD1 (6 bases). Trimming left V 1 base short and J 6 bases short, with 12 bases between. The CDR3 consists of 14 residues. Germline V gene sequence: CDR1 SGHRS, CDR2 YFSETQ. The CDR3 coding sequence is TGCGCCAGCAGCTTGCACAGGGCGGAGGATACGCAGTATTTT. Amino acids: CASSLHRAEDTQYF.

The chain has TRBV28 and TRBJ2-7; no reliable D call. The CDR3 has 14 amino acids. Germline CDR1 and CDR2: MDHEN and SYDVKM. V was pared by 6 bases and J by 3 bases, with 15 bases between. CDR3 DNA: TGTGCCAGCAGCGTTACCCGGAACCTCTACGAGCAGTACTTC. It specifies CASSVTRNLYEQYF.

The genes are TRBV5-1 and TRBJ2-7; tentative D call: TRBD1 (6 bases). V gave up 3 bases and J gave up 5 bases, with 21 bases separating them. CDR3 length: 16 residues. From germline, CDR1 is SGHRS and CDR2 YFSETQ. As DNA, the CDR3 is TGCGCCAGCAGCTCCAGGACAGTTTCCTCGGGACACGAGCAGTACTTC. It translates to CASSSRTVSSGHEQYF.

The chain is built from TRBV11-2 and TRBJ2-5; possibly TRBD2 for D (6 bases). The CDR3 is 14 amino acids. The V gene's germline CDR1 is SGHAT and CDR2 FQNNGV. V lost 5 bases and J lost 5, with 15 bases in between. As DNA, the CDR3 is TGTGCCAGCAGCACAAGTGGAGGGTTTGAGACCCAGTACTTC. Protein product: CASSTSGGFETQYF.

Only a few counts were recorded for this clonotype. V is TRBV11-3 and J is TRBJ1-6; 10 bases line up with TRBD1. The CDR3 spans 15 residues. From germline, CDR1 is SGHNT and CDR2 YENEEA. V shed 5 bases, J shed 9 bases, and the junction held 7 bases outside the gene matches. This CDR3 reads CASSPGQGSRSPLHF. CDR3 sequence (DNA): TGTGCCAGCAGCCCGGGACAGGGGAGTCGTTCACCCCTCCACTTT.

The CDR3 DNA is TGTGCCTTTCGACCTGGGAGCTCCTACGAGCAGTACTTC. As protein: CAFRPGSSYEQYF. The genes are TRBV30 and TRBJ2-7; D is perhaps TRBD2 (5 bases). This CDR3 has 13 residues. V was pared by 7 bases and J by 0 bases, with 13 bases between. Germline V gene data show CDR1 as GTSNPN and CDR2 as SVGIG (reference sequence).

The chain employs TRBV5-1 and TRBJ1-2; 7 bases align to TRBD1. In germline, CDR1 is SGHRS, CDR2 YFSETQ. J gave up 6 bases and V 0 bases, and 5 bases lay outside the gene matches. The CDR3 is made up of 14 amino acids. The CDR3 is CASSLAAGGDGYTF. CDR3 coding DNA: TGCGCCAGCAGCTTGGCGGCAGGGGGTGATGGCTACACCTTC.

The V call is TRBV7-9, the J call TRBJ2-3; TRBD1 aligns across 8 bases. The length of the CDR3 is 11 residues. Germline-derived CDR1 and CDR2 are SEHNR and FQNEAQ (reference sequence). After removal of 2 bases from V and 13 bases from J, the junction contained 2 bases not matched to a gene. CDR3: CASSLKDREYF. CDR3 bases: TGTGCCAGCAGCTTAAAGGACAGGGAGTATTTT. Based on the CDR3 plus reference TRBV7-9 and TRBJ2-3, the full variable domain is DTGVSQNPRHKITKRGQNVTFRCDPISEHNRLYWYRQTLGQGPEFLTYFQNEAQLEKSRLLSDRFSAERPKGSFSTLEIQRTEQGDSAMYLCASSLKDREYFGPGTRLTVL.

The genes are TRBV20-1 and TRBJ1-2, with unresolved D. The length of the CDR3 is 16 residues. With 0 bases removed from V and 0 bases from J, the gap between germline ends came to 14 bases. Germline V gives CDR1 DFQATT, CDR2 SNEGSKA (reference sequence). The DNA for the CDR3 is TGCAGTGCTAGAGATAGTCGGACCCTAACTAACTATGGCTACACCTTC. It yields the protein CSARDSRTLTNYGYTF.

The rearrangement joins TRBV5-1 to TRBJ2-7; TRBD1 matches at 11 bases. Germline CDR1 and CDR2: SGHRS and YFSETQ. This CDR3 spans 15 amino acids. J was trimmed by 3 bases and V by 3 bases; bases with no gene match: 5. CDR3 nucleotide sequence: TGCGCCAGCAGCTCTCCGGGACAGGGGGTCTACGAGCAGTACTTC. As protein: CASSSPGQGVYEQYF.